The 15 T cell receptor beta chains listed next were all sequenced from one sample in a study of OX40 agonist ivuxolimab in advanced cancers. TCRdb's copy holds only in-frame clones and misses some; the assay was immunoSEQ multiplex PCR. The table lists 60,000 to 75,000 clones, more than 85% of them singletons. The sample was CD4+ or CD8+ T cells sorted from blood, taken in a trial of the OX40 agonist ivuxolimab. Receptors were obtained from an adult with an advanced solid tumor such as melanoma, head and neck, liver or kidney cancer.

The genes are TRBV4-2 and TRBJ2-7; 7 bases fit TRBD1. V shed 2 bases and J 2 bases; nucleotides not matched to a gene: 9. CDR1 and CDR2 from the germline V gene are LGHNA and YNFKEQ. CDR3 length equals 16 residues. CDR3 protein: CASSQNNRDRTYEQYF. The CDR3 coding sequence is TGTGCCAGCAGCCAAAATAACCGGGACAGAACCTACGAGCAGTACTTC.

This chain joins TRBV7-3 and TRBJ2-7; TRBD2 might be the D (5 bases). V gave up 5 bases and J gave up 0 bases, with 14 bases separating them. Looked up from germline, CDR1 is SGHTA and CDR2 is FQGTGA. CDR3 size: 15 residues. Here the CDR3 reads CASSPVALYSYEQYF. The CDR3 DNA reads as TGTGCCAGCAGCCCCGTAGCGTTATACTCCTACGAGCAGTACTTC.

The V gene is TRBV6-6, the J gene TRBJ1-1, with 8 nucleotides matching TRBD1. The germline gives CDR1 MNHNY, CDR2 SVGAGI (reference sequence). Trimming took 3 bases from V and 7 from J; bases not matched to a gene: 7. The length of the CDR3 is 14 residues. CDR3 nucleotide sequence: TGTGCCAGCAGTTATGGGGACAGGTTTAATGAAGCTTTCTTT. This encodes CASSYGDRFNEAFF.

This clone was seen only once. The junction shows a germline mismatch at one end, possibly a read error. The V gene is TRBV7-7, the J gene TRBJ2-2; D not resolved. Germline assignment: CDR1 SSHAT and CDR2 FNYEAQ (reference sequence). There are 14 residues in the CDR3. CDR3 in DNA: TGTGCTAGCAGCCCCGACTTAATGACCGGGGAGCTGTTTTTT. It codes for CASSPDLMTGELFF. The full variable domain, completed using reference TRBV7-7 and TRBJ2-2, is GAGVSQSPRYKVTKRGQDVTLRCDPISSHATLYWYQQALGQGPEFLTYFNYEAQPDKSGLPSDRFSAERPEGSISTLTIQRTEQRDSAMYRCASSPDLMTGELFFGEGSRLTVL.

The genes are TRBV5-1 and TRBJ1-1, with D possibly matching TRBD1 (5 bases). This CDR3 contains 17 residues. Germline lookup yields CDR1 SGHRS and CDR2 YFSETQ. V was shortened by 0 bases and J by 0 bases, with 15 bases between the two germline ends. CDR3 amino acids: CASSLERAGPLNTEAFF. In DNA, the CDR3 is TGCGCCAGCAGCTTGGAGCGGGCAGGGCCTCTGAACACTGAAGCTTTCTTT.

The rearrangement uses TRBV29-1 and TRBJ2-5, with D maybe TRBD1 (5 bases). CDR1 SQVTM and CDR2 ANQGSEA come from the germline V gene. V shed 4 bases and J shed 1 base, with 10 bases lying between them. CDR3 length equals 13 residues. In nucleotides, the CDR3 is TGCAGCGTTGCCCGACAGTTCCAAGAGACCCAGTACTTC. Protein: CSVARQFQETQYF.

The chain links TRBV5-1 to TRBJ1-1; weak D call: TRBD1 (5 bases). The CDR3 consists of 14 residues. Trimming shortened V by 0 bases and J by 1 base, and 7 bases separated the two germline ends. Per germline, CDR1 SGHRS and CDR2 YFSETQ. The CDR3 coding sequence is TGCGCCAGCAGCTTGGCAGGACAGAACACTGAAGCTTTCTTT. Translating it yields CASSLAGQNTEAFF.

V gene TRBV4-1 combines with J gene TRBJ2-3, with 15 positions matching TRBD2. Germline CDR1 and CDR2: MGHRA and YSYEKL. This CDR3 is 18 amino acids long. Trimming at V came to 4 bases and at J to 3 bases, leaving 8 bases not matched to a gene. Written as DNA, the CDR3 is TGCGCCAGCAGCCCCGGGACTAGCGGGGGGCTGAGGACAGATACGCAGTATTTT. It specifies CASSPGTSGGLRTDTQYF.

The CDR3 here is CASSPLMNTEAFF. CDR3 sequence (DNA): TGTGCCAGCAGCCCCCTCATGAACACTGAAGCTTTCTTT. The V call is TRBV7-3, the J call TRBJ1-1; D uncertain. This CDR3 is built from 13 residues. CDR1 and CDR2 (germline): SGHTA, FQGTGA. V was clipped by 5 bases and J by 0 bases, with 7 bases between them.

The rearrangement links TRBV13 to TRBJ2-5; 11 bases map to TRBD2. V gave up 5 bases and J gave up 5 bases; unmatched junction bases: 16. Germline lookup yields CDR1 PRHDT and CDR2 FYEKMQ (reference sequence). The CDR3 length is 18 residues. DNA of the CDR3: TGTGCCAGCAGCCCACGAAGGACTAGCGGGCCCCTTGGGGAGACCCAGTACTTC. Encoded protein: CASSPRRTSGPLGETQYF. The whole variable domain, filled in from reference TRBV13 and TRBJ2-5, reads AAGVIQSPRHLIKEKRETATLKCYPIPRHDTVYWYQQGPGQDPQFLISFYEKMQSDKGSIPDRFSAQQFSDYHSELNMSSLELGDSALYFCASSPRRTSGPLGETQYFGPGTRLLVL.

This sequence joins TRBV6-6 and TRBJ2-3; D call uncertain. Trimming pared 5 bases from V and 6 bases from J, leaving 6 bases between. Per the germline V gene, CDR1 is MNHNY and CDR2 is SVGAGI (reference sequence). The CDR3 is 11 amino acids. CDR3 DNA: TGTGCCAGCAGTGGCGAGGATACGCAGTATTTT. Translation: CASSGEDTQYF.

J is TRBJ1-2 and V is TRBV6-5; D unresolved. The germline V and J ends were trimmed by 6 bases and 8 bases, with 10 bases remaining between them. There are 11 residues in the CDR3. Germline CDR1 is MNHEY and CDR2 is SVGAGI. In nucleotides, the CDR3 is TGTGCCAGCAGCCCACAAGAGGGCTACACCTTC. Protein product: CASSPQEGYTF.

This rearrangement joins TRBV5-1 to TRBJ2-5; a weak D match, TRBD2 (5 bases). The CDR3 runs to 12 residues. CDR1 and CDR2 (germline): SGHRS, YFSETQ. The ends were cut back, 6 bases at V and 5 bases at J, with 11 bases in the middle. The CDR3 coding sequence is TGCGCCAGCACGCAATCGGGGGAGACCCAGTACTTC. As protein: CASTQSGETQYF.

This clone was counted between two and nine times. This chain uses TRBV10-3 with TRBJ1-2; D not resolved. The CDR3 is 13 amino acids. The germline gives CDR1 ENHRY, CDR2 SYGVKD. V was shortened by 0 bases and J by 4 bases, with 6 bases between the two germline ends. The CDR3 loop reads CAISESGPYGYTF. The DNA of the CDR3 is TGTGCCATCAGTGAGTCTGGTCCCTATGGCTACACCTTC.

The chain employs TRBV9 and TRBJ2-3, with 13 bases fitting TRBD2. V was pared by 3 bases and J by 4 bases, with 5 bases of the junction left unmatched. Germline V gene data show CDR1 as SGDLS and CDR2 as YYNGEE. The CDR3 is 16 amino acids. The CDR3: CASSALLAGGPDTQYF. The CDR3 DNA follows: TGTGCCAGCAGCGCTTTACTAGCGGGAGGGCCAGATACGCAGTATTTT.